Following are 22 T cell receptor beta chains from one sample sequenced in a study of blood T cell repertoires in COVID-19. TCRdb's copy holds only in-frame clones and misses some; the assay was immunoSEQ multiplex PCR. The table has about 280,000 clones, 87% seen once. The sequenced sample consisted of PBMCs or T cells enriched from blood (not recorded which). Every receptor here comes from a woman aged 40 to 50 who had recovered from COVID-19.

The V gene is TRBV29-1, the J gene TRBJ1-2, with D hard to call. CDR3 length equals 12 residues. CDR1 is SQVTM, CDR2 ANQGSEA, per germline. Trimming removed 3 bases from V and 4 bases from J, with 9 bases in between. In DNA, the CDR3 is TGCAGCGTTGAGAGGCAGATCTATGGCTACACCTTC. Translating gives CSVERQIYGYTF.

This chain links TRBV5-4 with TRBJ1-4, with 11 nucleotides matching TRBD1. V gave up 3 bases and J gave up 8 bases; unmatched junction bases: 9. Germline V gene data show CDR1 as SGHNT and CDR2 as YYREEE (reference sequence). The CDR3 consists of 16 residues. The CDR3 reads CASSSPGQGVREKLFF. Written as DNA, the CDR3 is TGTGCCAGCAGCTCCCCGGGACAGGGGGTCCGAGAAAAACTGTTTTTT.

The V gene is TRBV28, the J gene TRBJ1-6, with D perhaps matching TRBD1 (6 bases). Trimming pared 2 bases from V and 5 bases from J, leaving 10 bases between. CDR3 size: 15 residues. The germline CDR1 and CDR2 sequences are MDHEN and SYDVKM. CDR3 in DNA: TGTGCCAGCAGTTTAGAACAGGGAAATAATTCACCCCTCCACTTT. It encodes CASSLEQGNNSPLHF.

The chain combines TRBV9 with TRBJ2-7; perhaps TRBD1 as D (6 bases). The V gene's germline CDR1 is SGDLS and CDR2 YYNGEE. This CDR3 region has 13 residues. Trimming shortened V by 7 bases and J by 3 bases, and 14 bases separated the two germline ends. The CDR3 is CASGPTGSYEQYF. CDR3 nucleotides: TGTGCCAGCGGCCCGACAGGTAGCTACGAGCAGTACTTC.

On this clone itself: Other DNA sequences in this specimen translate into the identical CDR3. CDR3 sequence (DNA): TGCGCCAGCAGCCAAGCGACAGGGTATGGCTACACCTTC. It is translated as CASSQATGYGYTF. V and J are TRBV4-1 and TRBJ1-2; 7 nucleotides align to TRBD1. Trimming at V came to 1 base and at J to 5 bases, leaving 1 base not matched to a gene. Germline-derived CDR1 and CDR2 are MGHRA and YSYEKL. The CDR3 loop spans 13 amino acids.

The chain recombines TRBV19 with TRBJ2-7; maybe TRBD1 (5 bases). The CDR3 extends over 13 amino acids. The V gene's germline CDR1 is LNHDA and CDR2 SQIVND (reference sequence). Trimming pared 5 bases from V and 2 bases from J, leaving 10 bases between. CDR3 bases: TGTGCCAGTAGTCTAGGACAAACCTACGAGCAGTACTTC. It specifies CASSLGQTYEQYF.

The rearrangement links TRBV28 to TRBJ1-2; the D gene is possibly TRBD1 (5 bases). Trimming pared 2 bases from V and 3 bases from J, leaving 7 bases between. Per the germline V gene, CDR1 is MDHEN and CDR2 is SYDVKM. The CDR3 contains 13 residues. CDR3 loop: CASSLNRHYGYTF. The CDR3, as DNA: TGTGCCAGCAGTTTAAACAGGCACTATGGCTACACCTTC.

This clone was seen just once. The rearrangement joins TRBV18 to TRBJ2-3, with TRBD1 matching over 7 bases. The CDR3 consists of 13 residues. Germline V lookup: CDR1 KGHSH, CDR2 LQKENI. V lost 6 bases to trimming and J lost 4 bases; unmatched junction nucleotides: 4. This chain's CDR3 is CASSRQGADTQYF. The CDR3 nucleotides are TGTGCCAGCTCGCGACAGGGCGCAGATACGCAGTATTTT.

V usage is TRBV5-4 and J usage is TRBJ2-3; 9 bases line up with TRBD2. In germline, CDR1 is SGHNT, CDR2 YYREEE (reference sequence). The CDR3 is 16 residues long. With V trimmed by 3 bases and J by 2 bases, 7 bases remained unmatched. The CDR3 DNA reads TGTGCCAGCAGCTGGAATAGCGGGAGTACCACAGATACGCAGTATTTT. It is translated as CASSWNSGSTTDTQYF.

The V and J genes are TRBV28 and TRBJ2-1; 16 nucleotides align to TRBD2. CDR3 length: 14 residues. Looked up from germline, CDR1 is MDHEN and CDR2 is SYDVKM. Germline trimming cut 5 bases from V and 13 bases from J; bases unmatched to any gene: 5. CDR3 DNA: TGTGCCAGCAGTCCCGGGACTAGCGGGAGGGTTCAGTTCTTC. Residues: CASSPGTSGRVQFF.

This clone was picked up a small number of times. Other DNA sequences in the sample encode the same CDR3. CDR3 nucleotide sequence: TGTGCCAGTAGCGGACTAGCGAGGAGCGAGCAGTACTTC. This translates into CASSGLARSEQYF. The V call is TRBV19, the J call TRBJ2-7; 9 nucleotides agree with TRBD2. The junction had 6 bases not matched to a gene; V was cut back by 6 bases and J by 6 bases. The CDR3 runs 13 residues. The V gene's germline CDR1 is LNHDA and CDR2 SQIVND (reference sequence).

The chain combines TRBV11-2 with TRBJ2-7, with D perhaps TRBD2 (6 bases). V was cut by 3 bases and J by 4 bases, with 19 bases left in between. Germline V gene sequence: CDR1 SGHAT, CDR2 FQNNGV. The CDR3 spans 16 residues. The CDR3, as DNA: TGTGCCAGCAGCTTCGGACCGGGACTCACCTCGTACGAGCAGTACTTC. Its translation: CASSFGPGLTSYEQYF.

The rearrangement links TRBV5-1 to TRBJ1-1; 7 positions agree with TRBD1. The CDR3 covers 15 residues. V shed 0 bases, J shed 5 bases, and the junction held 7 bases outside the gene matches. CDR1 and CDR2 (germline): SGHRS, YFSETQ. The CDR3 DNA reads TGCGCCAGCAGCTTGGGGTTAGACAGGGTGACTGAAGCTTTCTTT. Translating it yields CASSLGLDRVTEAFF.

The chain uses TRBV5-1 and TRBJ2-1, with D possibly TRBD2 on 6 matching bases. CDR3 size: 16 residues. V was shortened by 7 bases and J by 2 bases, with 19 bases between the two germline ends. CDR1 and CDR2 from the germline V gene are SGHRS and YFSETQ. In nucleotides, the CDR3 is TGCGCCAGCGGGACGACCGCCCGGGGGACCTACAATGAGCAGTTCTTC. This gives the protein CASGTTARGTYNEQFF. Combining the CDR3 with reference TRBV5-1 and TRBJ2-1 gives the whole variable domain KAGVTQTPRYLIKTRGQQVTLSCSPISGHRSVSWYQQTPGQGLQFLFEYFSETQRNKGNFPGRFSGRQFSNSRSEMNVSTLELGDSALYLCASGTTARGTYNEQFFGPGTRLTVL.

This chain uses TRBV4-3 with TRBJ1-3; 7 bases fit TRBD1. CDR1 LGHNA and CDR2 YSLEER come from the germline V gene. This CDR3 has 16 residues. The V segment lost 3 bases and the J segment 0 bases; nucleotides outside the gene matches: 5. This chain's CDR3 is CASSQGDRYSGNTIYF. In DNA form, the CDR3 reads TGCGCCAGCAGCCAGGGGGACAGATACTCTGGAAACACCATATATTTT.

J is TRBJ1-6 and V is TRBV28; D perhaps matches TRBD1 (5 bases). The V end was cut by 5 bases, the J end by 6 bases, with 17 bases between. Germline values: CDR1 MDHEN, CDR2 SYDVKM. The CDR3 is 16 residues long. In nucleotides, the CDR3 is TGTGCCAGCAGTCTACCCGACAGCCCCTTTAATTCACCCCTCCACTTT. Amino acids: CASSLPDSPFNSPLHF.

The rearrangement links TRBV28 to TRBJ1-1; D gene uncertain. This CDR3 is built from 16 residues. The germline CDR1 and CDR2 sequences are MDHEN and SYDVKM. Trimming left V 6 bases short and J 1 base short, with 18 bases between. As DNA, the CDR3 is TGTGCCAGCAGACCGAACTGGGAGACAACGAACACTGAAGCTTTCTTT. Translated: CASRPNWETTNTEAFF.

This clone has just a few counts. This chain joins TRBV6-2 or TRBV6-3 and TRBJ2-1; 8 bases fit TRBD2. Germline V lookup: CDR1 MNHEY, CDR2 SVGEGT. The J segment lost 6 bases and the V segment lost 5 bases, leaving 3 bases of the junction unmatched. The CDR3 runs 13 residues. This CDR3 reads CASSGLAPNEQFF. The CDR3 DNA follows: TGTGCCAGCAGTGGACTAGCTCCCAATGAGCAGTTCTTC.

The V gene is TRBV6-5, the J gene TRBJ1-2, with 7 bases aligning to TRBD1. With 6 bases clipped from V and 8 bases from J, the junction kept 9 bases outside the gene matches. CDR1 is MNHEY, CDR2 SVGAGI, per germline. This CDR3 has 13 residues. DNA for the CDR3: TGTGCCAGCAGAGAGACAGGGCTTTTCGGCTACACCTTC. Translated: CASRETGLFGYTF.

The rearrangement uses TRBV7-9 and TRBJ1-4; D gene ambiguous. Germline CDR1 is SEHNR and CDR2 is FQNEAQ (reference sequence). The V and J ends lost 3 bases and 0 bases respectively, with 5 bases between them. This CDR3 is 14 amino acids long. The CDR3 sequence is CASSFAATNEKLFF. The CDR3 DNA follows: TGTGCCAGCAGCTTCGCAGCAACTAATGAAAAACTGTTTTTT.

The CDR3 DNA follows: TGTGCCAGCAGCTTAAAGCGTGAGCAGTTCTTC. Its protein product is CASSLKREQFF. This chain connects TRBV7-2 to TRBJ2-1, with D uncertain. Germline CDR1 SGHTA, CDR2 FQGNSA. V gave up 2 bases and J gave up 9 bases, with 5 bases separating them. The CDR3 contains 11 residues.

The CDR3 loop reads CASSLRGGASGNTIYF. The CDR3 DNA follows: TGTGCCAGCAGCCTTCGAGGGGGCGCGTCTGGAAACACCATATATTTT. This rearrangement joins TRBV3-1 (or the pseudogene TRBV3-2) to TRBJ1-3; TRBD1 agrees at 7 bases. This CDR3 is 16 amino acids long. Trimming at V came to 4 bases and at J to 1 base, leaving 7 bases not matched to a gene. Germline CDR1 LGHDT, CDR2 YNNKEL (reference sequence).